The rows below give T cell receptor beta chains drawn from one sample of a study of control samples from healthy donors and cancer patients. Some clones are missing from TCRdb's copy, which holds only in-frame ones; the method was immunoSEQ multiplex PCR. This sample has 150,000 to 200,000 clones, with around 88% found just once. Input material: blood. These receptors were obtained from a man aged 18 to 35 in good health. Both conserved end residues are trimmed from each CDR3. A D gene is named only where the DNA matches it firmly. Only some rows state a clone size, as once, few, many or a class for expanded clones.

v_gene	j_gene	abundance	d_gene	CDR3aa
TRBV15	TRBJ1-2	.	.	ATSRERWASGYT
TRBV30	TRBJ2-2	.	TRBD1	AWSVADRVYTGELF
TRBV7-9	TRBJ2-6	.	.	ASSLTVTGANVLT
TRBV4-1	TRBJ1-5	.	TRBD1	ASSQSGGNKPQH
TRBV1	TRBJ1-6	few	.	TSSPPVGPRINNSPLH
TRBV27	TRBJ1-3	.	.	ASSFGDPRAGNTIY
TRBV19	TRBJ2-7	.	.	ASSIAGSTRGQPAYEQY
TRBV7-2	TRBJ2-7	.	TRBD2	ASSPQWGAGGSYEQY
TRBV11-3	TRBJ2-2	.	.	ASSLINTGELF
TRBV11-3	TRBJ2-1	.	.	ASSLNYRSEQF
TRBV14	TRBJ1-2	.	.	ASSQIQFRGYT
TRBV28	TRBJ1-3	.	.	ASSLLPTSGNTIY
TRBV2	TRBJ2-3	once	.	ASSEGPSGGADTQY
TRBV30	TRBJ2-2	few	.	AWSPGDDQPTGELF
TRBV7-8	TRBJ1-2	.	TRBD1	ASSYGTGGYYGYT
TRBV11-1	TRBJ2-5	.	TRBD1	ASSPGGRTQETQY
TRBV7-9	TRBJ2-1	.	.	ASSLVGGLYNEQF
TRBV18	TRBJ2-7	.	TRBD2	ASSPSAGPAYEQY
TRBV28	TRBJ1-4	.	TRBD1	ASSLYRGTNEKLF
TRBV28	TRBJ1-5	.	.	ASSTPGTDFVYQPQH
TRBV11-3	TRBJ2-3	.	.	ASSWRGSTDTQY
TRBV12-5	TRBJ2-1	.	.	ASGRGYNEQF
TRBV7-9	TRBJ2-2	.	.	ASSPPSRVTGELF
TRBV25-1	TRBJ1-1	.	TRBD1	ASSADRGGTEAF
TRBV3-1/TRBV3-2	TRBJ2-7	.	.	ASSQENRESEQY
TRBV11-2	TRBJ1-3	.	TRBD1	ASSANQGTGDINTIY
TRBV15	TRBJ2-1	.	.	ATSIGVYNEQF